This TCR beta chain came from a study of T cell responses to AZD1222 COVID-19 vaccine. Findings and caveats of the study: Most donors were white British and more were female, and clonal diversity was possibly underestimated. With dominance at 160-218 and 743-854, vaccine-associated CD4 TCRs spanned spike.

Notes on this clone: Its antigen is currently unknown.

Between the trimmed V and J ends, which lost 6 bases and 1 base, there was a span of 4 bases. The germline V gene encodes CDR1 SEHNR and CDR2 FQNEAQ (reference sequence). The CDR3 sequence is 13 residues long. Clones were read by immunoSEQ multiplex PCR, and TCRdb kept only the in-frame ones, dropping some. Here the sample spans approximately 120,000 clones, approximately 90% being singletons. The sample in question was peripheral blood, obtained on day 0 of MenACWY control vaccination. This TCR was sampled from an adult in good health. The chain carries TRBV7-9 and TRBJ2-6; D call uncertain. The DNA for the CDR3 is TGTGCCAGCAGTAATTCTGGGGCCAACGTCCTGACTTTC. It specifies CASSNSGANVLTF.